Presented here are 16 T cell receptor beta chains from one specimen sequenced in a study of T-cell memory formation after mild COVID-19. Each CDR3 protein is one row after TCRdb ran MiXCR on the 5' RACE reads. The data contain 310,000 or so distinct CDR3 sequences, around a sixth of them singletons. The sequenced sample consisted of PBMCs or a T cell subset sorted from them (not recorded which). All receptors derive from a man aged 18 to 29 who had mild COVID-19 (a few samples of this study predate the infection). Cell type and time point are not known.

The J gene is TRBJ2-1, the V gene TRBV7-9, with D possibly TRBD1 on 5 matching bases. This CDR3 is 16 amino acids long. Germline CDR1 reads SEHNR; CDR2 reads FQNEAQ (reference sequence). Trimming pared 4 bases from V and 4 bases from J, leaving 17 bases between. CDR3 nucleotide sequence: TGTGCCAGCAGCTCATCTCTGGGCACAGGTTACAATGAGCAGTTCTTC. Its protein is CASSSSLGTGYNEQFF. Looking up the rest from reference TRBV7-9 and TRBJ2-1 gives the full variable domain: DTGVSQNPRHKITKRGQNVTFRCDPISEHNRLYWYRQTLGQGPEFLTYFQNEAQLEKSRLLSDRFSAERPKGSFSTLEIQRTEQGDSAMYLCASSSSLGTGYNEQFFGPGTRLTVL.

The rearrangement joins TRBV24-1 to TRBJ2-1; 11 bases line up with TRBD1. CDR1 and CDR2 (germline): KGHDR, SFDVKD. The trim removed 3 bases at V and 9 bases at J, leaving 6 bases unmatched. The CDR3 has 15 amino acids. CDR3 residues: CATSDPGQGVREQFF. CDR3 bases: TGTGCCACCAGTGATCCGGGACAGGGGGTTCGTGAGCAGTTCTTC.

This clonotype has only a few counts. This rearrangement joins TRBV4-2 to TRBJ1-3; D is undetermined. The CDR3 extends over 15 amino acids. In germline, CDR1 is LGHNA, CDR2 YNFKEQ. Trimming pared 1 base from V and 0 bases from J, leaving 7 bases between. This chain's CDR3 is CASSQGGYSGNTIYF. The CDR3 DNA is TGTGCCAGCAGCCAAGGAGGTTACTCTGGAAACACCATATATTTT.

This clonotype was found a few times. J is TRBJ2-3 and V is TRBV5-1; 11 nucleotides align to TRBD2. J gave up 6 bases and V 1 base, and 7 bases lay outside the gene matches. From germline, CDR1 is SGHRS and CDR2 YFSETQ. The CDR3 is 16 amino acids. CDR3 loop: CASSLPSSGGQDTQYF. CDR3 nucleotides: TGCGCCAGCAGCTTGCCCTCTAGCGGGGGGCAGGATACGCAGTATTTT.

The CDR3 DNA follows: TGTGCCAGCAGCTTGGGGACAGGCTACCAAGAGACCCAGTACTTC. This codes for CASSLGTGYQETQYF. The rearrangement uses TRBV5-5 and TRBJ2-5; 7 bases are a match to TRBD1. Germline V CDR1 and CDR2: SGHKS, YYEKEE (reference sequence). V shed 0 bases and J 0 bases; nucleotides not matched to a gene: 2. The CDR3 loop spans 15 amino acids.

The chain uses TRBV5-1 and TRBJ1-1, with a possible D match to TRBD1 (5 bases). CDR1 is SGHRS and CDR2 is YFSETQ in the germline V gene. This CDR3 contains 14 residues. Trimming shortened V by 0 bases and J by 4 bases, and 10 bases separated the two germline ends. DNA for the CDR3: TGCGCCAGCAGCTTGGGCCTGGGGACCACTGAAGCTTTCTTT. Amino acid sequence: CASSLGLGTTEAFF.

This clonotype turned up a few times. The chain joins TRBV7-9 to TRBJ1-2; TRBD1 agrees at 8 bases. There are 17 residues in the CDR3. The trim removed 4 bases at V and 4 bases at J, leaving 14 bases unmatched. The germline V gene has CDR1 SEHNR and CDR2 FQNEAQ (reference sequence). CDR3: CASSSRRQGPFGYGYTF. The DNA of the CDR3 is TGTGCCAGCAGCTCCCGTCGACAGGGGCCATTTGGCTATGGCTACACCTTC.

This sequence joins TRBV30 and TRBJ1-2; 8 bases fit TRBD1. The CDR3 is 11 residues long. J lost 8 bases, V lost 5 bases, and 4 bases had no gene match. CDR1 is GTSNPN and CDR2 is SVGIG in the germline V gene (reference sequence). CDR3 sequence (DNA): TGTGCCTGGGACAGGGGCGTAGGCTACACCTTC. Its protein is CAWDRGVGYTF.

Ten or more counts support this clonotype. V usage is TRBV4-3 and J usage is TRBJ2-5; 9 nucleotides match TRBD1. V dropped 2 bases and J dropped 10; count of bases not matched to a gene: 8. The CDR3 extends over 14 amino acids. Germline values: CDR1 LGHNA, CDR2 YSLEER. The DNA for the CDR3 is TGCGCCAGCAGCCAACTAGGGACAGGGTCGAGCCAGTACTTC. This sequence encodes CASSQLGTGSSQYF.

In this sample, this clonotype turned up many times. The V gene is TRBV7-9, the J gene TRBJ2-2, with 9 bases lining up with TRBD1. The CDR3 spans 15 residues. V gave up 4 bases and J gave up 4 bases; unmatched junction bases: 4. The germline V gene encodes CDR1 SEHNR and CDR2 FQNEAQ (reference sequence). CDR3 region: CASSSIQGATGELFF. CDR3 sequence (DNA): TGTGCCAGCAGCTCCATACAGGGGGCCACCGGGGAGCTGTTTTTT.

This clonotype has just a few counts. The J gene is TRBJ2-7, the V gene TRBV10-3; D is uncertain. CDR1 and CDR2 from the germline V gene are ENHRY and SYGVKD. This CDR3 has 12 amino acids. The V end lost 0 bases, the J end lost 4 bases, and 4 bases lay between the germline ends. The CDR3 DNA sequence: TGTGCCATCAGTGAGTCGCTATACGAGCAGTACGTC. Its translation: CAISESLYEQYV.

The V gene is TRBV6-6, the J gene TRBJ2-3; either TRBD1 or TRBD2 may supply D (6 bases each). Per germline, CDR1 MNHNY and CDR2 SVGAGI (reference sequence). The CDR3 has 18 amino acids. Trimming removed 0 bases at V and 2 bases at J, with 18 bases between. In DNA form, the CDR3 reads TGTGCCAGCAGTTACTCGATAACGGGGGCCCTAAACACAGATACGCAGTATTTT. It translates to CASSYSITGALNTDTQYF.

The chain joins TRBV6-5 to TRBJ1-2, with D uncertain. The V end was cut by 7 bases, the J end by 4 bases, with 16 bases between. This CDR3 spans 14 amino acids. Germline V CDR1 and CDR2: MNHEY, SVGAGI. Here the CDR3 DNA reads TGTGCCAGCAAATCCCCCGGGGTTCCCTATGGCTACACCTTC. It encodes CASKSPGVPYGYTF.

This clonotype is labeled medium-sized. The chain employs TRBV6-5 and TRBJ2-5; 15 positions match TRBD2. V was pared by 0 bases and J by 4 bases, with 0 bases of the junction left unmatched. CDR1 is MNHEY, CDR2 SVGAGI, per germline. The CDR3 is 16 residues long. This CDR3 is CASSYSGLAGGETQYF. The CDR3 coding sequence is TGTGCCAGCAGTTACTCGGGACTAGCGGGGGGAGAGACCCAGTACTTC.

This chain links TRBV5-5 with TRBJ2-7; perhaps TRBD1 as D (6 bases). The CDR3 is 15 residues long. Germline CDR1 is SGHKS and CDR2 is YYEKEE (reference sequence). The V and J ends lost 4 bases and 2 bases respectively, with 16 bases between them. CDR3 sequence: CASSPLTGLAYEQYF. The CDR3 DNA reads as TGTGCCAGCAGCCCTCTGACAGGCCTAGCCTACGAGCAGTACTTC.

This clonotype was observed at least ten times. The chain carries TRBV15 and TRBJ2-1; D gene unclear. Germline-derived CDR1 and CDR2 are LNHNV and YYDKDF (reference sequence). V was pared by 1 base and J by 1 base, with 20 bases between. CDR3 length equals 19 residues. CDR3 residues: CATSRALVTLFGSYNEQFF. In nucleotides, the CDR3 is TGTGCCACCAGCAGAGCCCTTGTCACTTTGTTCGGTTCCTACAATGAGCAGTTCTTC.